The 17 T cell receptor beta chains given below trace back to one sample, sequenced in a study of blood T cell repertoires in COVID-19. The table came from immunoSEQ multiplex PCR; TCRdb's copy has only in-frame clones and leaves some out. The top ten hold approximately 8.2% of the sample, which has 110,000 to 150,000 clones, 81% seen once. The source material was peripheral blood. All receptors come from a human donor in a cohort sampled during active COVID-19.

The rearrangement uses TRBV3-1 (or the pseudogene TRBV3-2) and TRBJ1-5; no clear D. The V end lost 1 base, the J end lost 6 bases, and 7 bases lay between the germline ends. CDR1 LGHDT and CDR2 YNNKEL come from the germline V gene (reference sequence). The CDR3 has 13 amino acids. The CDR3 loop is CASSQGSSQPQHF. The DNA of the CDR3 is TGTGCCAGCAGCCAAGGATCGAGTCAGCCCCAGCATTTT.

This clone was counted between two and nine times. This sequence joins TRBV5-1 and TRBJ1-1; D not certain. The CDR3 totals 15 residues. Trimming shortened V by 0 bases and J by 0 bases, and 9 bases separated the two germline ends. The germline V gene has CDR1 SGHRS and CDR2 YFSETQ. The CDR3 DNA reads TGCGCCAGCAGCTTGGTGGGCAGCATGAACACTGAAGCTTTCTTT. It codes for CASSLVGSMNTEAFF.

CDR3 amino acids: CATRGQRTNTGELFF. CDR3 sequence (DNA): TGTGCCACCCGGGGACAACGAACGAACACCGGGGAGCTGTTTTTT. The genes are TRBV15 and TRBJ2-2, with D perhaps matching TRBD1 (6 bases). The CDR3 is 15 amino acids. V lost 8 bases and J 0 bases, leaving 13 bases between the germline ends. From germline, CDR1 is LNHNV and CDR2 YYDKDF (reference sequence).

V is TRBV6-1 and J is TRBJ1-5; 8 bases are shared with TRBD1. CDR1 and CDR2 (germline): MNHNS, SASEGT. Trimming cost V 2 bases and J 1 base; bases outside gene matches: 16. CDR3 length: 20 residues. Here the CDR3 reads CASSERRRSDRVWSNQPQHF. The CDR3 region has the DNA TGTGCCAGCAGTGAAAGGAGGCGATCGGACAGGGTGTGGAGCAATCAGCCCCAGCATTTT.

The chain joins TRBV5-5 to TRBJ2-7; TRBD1 agrees at 7 bases. CDR3 size: 15 residues. V lost 4 bases, J lost 0 bases, and 7 bases stayed unmatched. CDR1 SGHKS and CDR2 YYEKEE come from the germline V gene (reference sequence). CDR3 amino acids: CASSKGQLVSYEQYF. As DNA, the CDR3 is TGTGCCAGCAGCAAGGGACAGCTTGTCTCCTACGAGCAGTACTTC.

The chain employs TRBV6-2 or TRBV6-3 and TRBJ2-7; D remains ambiguous. V lost 4 bases and J lost 1, with 8 bases in between. The germline V gene encodes CDR1 MNHEY and CDR2 SVGEGT. This CDR3 has 13 amino acids. CDR3 in amino acids: CASSSRSSYEQYF. In DNA, the CDR3 is TGTGCCAGCAGTTCACGGTCTTCCTACGAGCAGTACTTC.

The CDR3 reads CASSGTGWREQYF. The CDR3 coding sequence is TGCGCCAGCAGCGGGACAGGGTGGCGCGAGCAGTACTTC. The rearrangement joins TRBV5-1 to TRBJ2-7; TRBD1 matches at 9 bases. The V gene's germline CDR1 is SGHRS and CDR2 YFSETQ. After removal of 4 bases from V and 6 bases from J, the junction contained 5 bases not matched to a gene. The CDR3 is 13 amino acids.

This chain joins TRBV7-9 and TRBJ2-7, with D tentatively TRBD1 (5 bases). The V end was cut by 1 base, the J end by 5 bases, with 12 bases between. The CDR3 consists of 14 residues. In germline, CDR1 is SEHNR, CDR2 FQNEAQ (reference sequence). CDR3 nucleotide sequence: TGTGCCAGCAGCTTAGAAGCAGGGTTCCACGAGCAGTACTTC. The encoded protein is CASSLEAGFHEQYF. Filled out from reference TRBV7-9 and TRBJ2-7, the complete variable domain reads DTGVSQNPRHKITKRGQNVTFRCDPISEHNRLYWYRQTLGQGPEFLTYFQNEAQLEKSRLLSDRFSAERPKGSFSTLEIQRTEQGDSAMYLCASSLEAGFHEQYFGPGTRLTVT.

V gene TRBV7-2 combines with J gene TRBJ2-7, with no clear D. The CDR3 totals 14 residues. V gave up 1 base and J gave up 0 bases, with 7 bases separating them. Germline V lookup: CDR1 SGHTA, CDR2 FQGNSA. The DNA of the CDR3 is TGTGCCAGCAGCTTAGTTGCCAGCTCCTACGAGCAGTACTTC. It translates to CASSLVASSYEQYF.

The chain combines TRBV28 with TRBJ1-2; tentatively, D is TRBD1 (6 bases). Germline V CDR1 and CDR2: MDHEN, SYDVKM. The V end lost 5 bases, the J end lost 1 base, and 14 bases lay between the germline ends. This CDR3 has 15 residues. This CDR3 is CASSLTGTVNYGYTF. For the CDR3, the DNA is TGTGCCAGCAGTCTGACAGGCACCGTTAACTATGGCTACACCTTC.

CDR3 sequence (DNA): TGTGCCAGCAGGACATCAGTAGCAACTAATGAAAAACTGTTTTTT. Translation gives CASRTSVATNEKLFF. The rearrangement links TRBV28 to TRBJ1-4; D gene ambiguous. The CDR3 consists of 15 residues. CDR1 MDHEN and CDR2 SYDVKM come from the germline V gene. V lost 6 bases and J 0 bases, leaving 11 bases between the germline ends.

This clone was observed a single time. The chain has TRBV11-2 and TRBJ1-1; D might be TRBD1 (5 bases). Looked up from germline, CDR1 is SGHAT and CDR2 is FQNNGV. The CDR3 sequence is 19 residues long. Trimming cost V 5 bases and J 5 bases, with 30 bases left between them. CDR3 nucleotide sequence: TGTGCCAGCAGCCGTACATATCCCGGGCCGTTAACGAAGGGGACTGAAGCTTTCTTT. It yields the protein CASSRTYPGPLTKGTEAFF.

The J gene is TRBJ2-7, the V gene TRBV4-2; D perhaps matches TRBD2 (6 bases). CDR3 size: 17 residues. CDR1 LGHNA and CDR2 YNFKEQ come from the germline V gene. V shed 0 bases and J shed 0 bases, with 15 bases lying between them. The CDR3 sequence: CASSQEIVAAYSYEQYF. The CDR3 DNA sequence: TGTGCCAGCAGCCAAGAAATCGTAGCGGCCTACTCCTACGAGCAGTACTTC.

The chain is built from TRBV19 and TRBJ2-5; 8 nucleotides match TRBD2. Germline V gene lookup returns CDR1 LNHDA and CDR2 SQIVND (reference sequence). Germline trimming cut 6 bases from V and 3 bases from J; bases unmatched to any gene: 3. The CDR3 runs 13 residues. CDR3 in amino acids: CASSGRVEETQYF. The CDR3 DNA follows: TGTGCCAGTAGCGGGAGGGTAGAAGAGACCCAGTACTTC.

The chain employs TRBV3-1 (or the pseudogene TRBV3-2) and TRBJ1-1; D uncertain. The germline gives CDR1 LGHDT, CDR2 YNNKEL (reference sequence). The CDR3 has 15 amino acids. Deletions cut 0 bases from V and 6 bases from J, with 14 bases between. The CDR3 reads CASSQDVLRGAEAFF. The CDR3 nucleotides read TGTGCCAGCAGCCAAGATGTATTGCGGGGAGCTGAAGCTTTCTTT.

This sequence joins TRBV7-3 and TRBJ2-1; 13 bases are a match to TRBD2. The CDR3 loop spans 18 amino acids. Germline CDR1 SGHTA, CDR2 FQGTGA. The trim removed 5 bases at V and 0 bases at J, leaving 7 bases unmatched. The CDR3, as DNA: TGTGCCAGCAGCCTACTAGCGGGAGGGCCTAGCTCCTACAATGAGCAGTTCTTC. It codes for CASSLLAGGPSSYNEQFF.

Of note for this clone: One end of the junction does not line up with germline, which may come from a read error. The rearrangement uses TRBV5-6 and TRBJ2-7, with TRBD1 matching 7 bases. CDR3 length equals 19 residues. Germline V gives CDR1 SGHDT, CDR2 YYEEEE. The CDR3 here is CASSFGTAAPYLLIYGQYF. Written as DNA, the CDR3 is TGTGCCAGCAGCTTCGGGACAGCCGCCCCTTATTTACTTATTTACGGGCAGTACTTC.